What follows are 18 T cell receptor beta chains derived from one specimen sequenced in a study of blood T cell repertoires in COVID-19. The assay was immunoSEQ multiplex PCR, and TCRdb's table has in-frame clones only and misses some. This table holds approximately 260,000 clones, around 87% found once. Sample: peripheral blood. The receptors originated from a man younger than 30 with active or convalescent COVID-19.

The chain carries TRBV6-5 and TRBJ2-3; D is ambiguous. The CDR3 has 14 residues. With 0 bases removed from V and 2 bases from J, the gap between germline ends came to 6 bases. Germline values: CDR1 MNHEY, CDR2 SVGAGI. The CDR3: CASSYSQATDTQYF. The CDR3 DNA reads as TGTGCCAGCAGTTACTCCCAGGCCACAGATACGCAGTATTTT.

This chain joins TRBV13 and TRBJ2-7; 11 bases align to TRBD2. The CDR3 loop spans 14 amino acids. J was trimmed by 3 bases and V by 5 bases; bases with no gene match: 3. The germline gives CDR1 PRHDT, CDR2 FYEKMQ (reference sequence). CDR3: CASSLTSGNYEQYF. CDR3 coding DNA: TGTGCCAGCAGCCTGACTAGCGGGAACTACGAGCAGTACTTC.

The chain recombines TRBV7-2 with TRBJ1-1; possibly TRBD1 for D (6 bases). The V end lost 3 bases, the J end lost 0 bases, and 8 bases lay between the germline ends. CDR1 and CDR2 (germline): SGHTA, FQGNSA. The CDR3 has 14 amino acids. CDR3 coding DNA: TGTGCCAGCAGCTTCGACAGGATGAACACTGAAGCTTTCTTT. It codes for CASSFDRMNTEAFF.

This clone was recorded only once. CDR3 amino acids: CASSAGTNSNQPQHF. The CDR3 DNA is TGTGCCAGCAGCGCCGGGACAAATAGCAATCAGCCCCAGCATTTT. This chain links TRBV9 with TRBJ1-5; the D gene is possibly TRBD1 (6 bases). The CDR3 sequence is 15 residues long. The germline CDR1 and CDR2 sequences are SGDLS and YYNGEE. The V gene lost 3 bases and the J gene lost 0 bases, with 10 bases spanning the gap.

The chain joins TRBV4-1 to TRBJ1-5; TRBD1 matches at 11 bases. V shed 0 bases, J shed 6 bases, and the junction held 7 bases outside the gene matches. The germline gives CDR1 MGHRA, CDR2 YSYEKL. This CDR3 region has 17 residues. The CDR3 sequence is CASSQEWPGQGAQPQHF. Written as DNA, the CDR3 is TGCGCCAGCAGCCAAGAATGGCCCGGACAGGGGGCTCAGCCCCAGCATTTT.

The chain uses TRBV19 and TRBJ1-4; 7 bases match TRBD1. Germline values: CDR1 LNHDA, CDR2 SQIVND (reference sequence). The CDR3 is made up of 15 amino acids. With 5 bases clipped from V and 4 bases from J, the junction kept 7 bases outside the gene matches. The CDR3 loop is CASSPSGQSNEKLFF. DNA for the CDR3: TGTGCCAGTAGTCCTTCGGGACAGAGTAATGAAAAACTGTTTTTT.

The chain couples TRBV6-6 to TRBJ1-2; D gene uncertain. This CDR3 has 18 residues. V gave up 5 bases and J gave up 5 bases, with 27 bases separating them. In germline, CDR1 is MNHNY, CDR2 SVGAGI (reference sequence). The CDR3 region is CASSLKTRFANSGYGYTF. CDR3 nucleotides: TGTGCCAGCAGTCTGAAGACGCGCTTCGCCAATTCCGGGTATGGCTACACCTTC.

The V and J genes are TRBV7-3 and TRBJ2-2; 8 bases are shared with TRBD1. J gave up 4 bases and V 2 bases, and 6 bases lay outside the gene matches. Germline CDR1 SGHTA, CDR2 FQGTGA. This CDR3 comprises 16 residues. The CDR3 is CASSLRQGLSTGELFF. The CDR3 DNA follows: TGTGCCAGCAGCTTACGACAGGGGTTAAGCACCGGGGAGCTGTTTTTT.

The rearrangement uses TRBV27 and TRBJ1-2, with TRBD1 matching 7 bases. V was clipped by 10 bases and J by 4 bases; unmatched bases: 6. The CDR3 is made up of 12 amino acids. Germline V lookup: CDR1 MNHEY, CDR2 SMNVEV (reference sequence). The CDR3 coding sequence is TGTGCCACCGAAGGGACAGTCTATGGCTACACCTTC. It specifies CATEGTVYGYTF.

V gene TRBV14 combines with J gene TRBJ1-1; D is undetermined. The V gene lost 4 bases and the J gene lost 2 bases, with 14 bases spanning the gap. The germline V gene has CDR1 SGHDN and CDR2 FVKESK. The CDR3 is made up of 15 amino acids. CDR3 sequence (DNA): TGTGCCAGCAGCCCTAGATTGACGGTTAACACTGAAGCTTTCTTT. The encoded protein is CASSPRLTVNTEAFF.

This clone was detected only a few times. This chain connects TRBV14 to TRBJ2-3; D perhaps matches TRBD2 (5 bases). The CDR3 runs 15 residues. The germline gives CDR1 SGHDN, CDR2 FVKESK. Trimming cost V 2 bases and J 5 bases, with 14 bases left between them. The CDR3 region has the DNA TGTGCCAGCAGCCAATTTTACTCCGCGGGAGATACGCAGTATTTT. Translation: CASSQFYSAGDTQYF.

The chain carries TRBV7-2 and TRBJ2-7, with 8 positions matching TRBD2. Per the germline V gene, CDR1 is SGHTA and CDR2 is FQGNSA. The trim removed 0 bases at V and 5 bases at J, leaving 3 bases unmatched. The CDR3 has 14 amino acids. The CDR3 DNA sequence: TGTGCCAGCAGCTTAGCGTCAGCGGGGGACGAGCAGTACTTC. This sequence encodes CASSLASAGDEQYF.

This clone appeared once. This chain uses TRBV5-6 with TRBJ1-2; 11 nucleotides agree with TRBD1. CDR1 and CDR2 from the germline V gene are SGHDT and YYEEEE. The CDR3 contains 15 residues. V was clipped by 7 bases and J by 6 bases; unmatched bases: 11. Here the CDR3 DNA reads TGTGCCAGCTTCCCCCGGGACAGGGGGATGAATGGCTACACCTTC. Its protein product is CASFPRDRGMNGYTF.

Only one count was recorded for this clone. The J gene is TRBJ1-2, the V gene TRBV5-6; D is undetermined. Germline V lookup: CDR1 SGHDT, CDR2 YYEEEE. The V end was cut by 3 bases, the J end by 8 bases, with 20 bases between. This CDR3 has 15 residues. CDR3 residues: CASSSPLGIMEGYTF. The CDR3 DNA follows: TGTGCCAGCAGCTCGCCCCTCGGGATTATGGAAGGCTACACCTTC.

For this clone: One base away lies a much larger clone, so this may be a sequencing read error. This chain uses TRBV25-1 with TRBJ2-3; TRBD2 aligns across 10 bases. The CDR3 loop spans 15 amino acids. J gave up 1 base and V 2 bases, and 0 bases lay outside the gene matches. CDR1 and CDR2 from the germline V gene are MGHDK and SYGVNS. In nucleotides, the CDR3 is TGTGCCAGCAGTGAACTAGCGGGAGGCACAGATACGCAGTATTTT. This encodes CASSELAGGTDTQYF.

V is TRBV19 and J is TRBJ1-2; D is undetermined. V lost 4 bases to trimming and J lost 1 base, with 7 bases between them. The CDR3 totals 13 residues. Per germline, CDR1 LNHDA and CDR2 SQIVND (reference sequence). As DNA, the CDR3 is TGTGCCAGTAGTAGCTACAGTAACTATGGCTACACCTTC. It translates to CASSSYSNYGYTF.

Written as DNA, the CDR3 is TGTGCCAGCAGCTCACTGGGGGGAGGGCGGTCTGTCTCCTACAATGAGCAGTTCTTC. This gives the protein CASSSLGGGRSVSYNEQFF. V and J are TRBV7-3 and TRBJ2-1, with 7 bases that match TRBD2. CDR1 and CDR2 from the germline V gene are SGHTA and FQGTGA. The CDR3 spans 19 residues. Germline trimming cut 4 bases from V and 0 bases from J; bases unmatched to any gene: 15.

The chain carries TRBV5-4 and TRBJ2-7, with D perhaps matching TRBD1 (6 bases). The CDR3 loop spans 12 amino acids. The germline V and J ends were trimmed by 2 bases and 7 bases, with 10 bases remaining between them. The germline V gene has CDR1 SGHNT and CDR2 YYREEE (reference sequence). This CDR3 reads CASSFDRTEQYF. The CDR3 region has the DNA TGTGCCAGCAGCTTCGACAGGACGGAGCAGTACTTC.